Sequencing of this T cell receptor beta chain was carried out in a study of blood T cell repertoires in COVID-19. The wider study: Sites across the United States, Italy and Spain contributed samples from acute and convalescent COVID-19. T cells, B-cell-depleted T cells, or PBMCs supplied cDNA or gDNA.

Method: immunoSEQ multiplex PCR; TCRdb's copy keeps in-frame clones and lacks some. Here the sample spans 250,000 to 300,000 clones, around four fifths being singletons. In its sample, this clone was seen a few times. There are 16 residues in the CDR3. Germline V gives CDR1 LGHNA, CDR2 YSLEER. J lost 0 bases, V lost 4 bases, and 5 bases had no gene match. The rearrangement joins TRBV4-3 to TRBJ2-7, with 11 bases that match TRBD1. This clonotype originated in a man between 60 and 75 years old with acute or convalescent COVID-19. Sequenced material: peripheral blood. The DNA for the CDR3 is TGCGCCAGCAGCCCCATGGGACAGGGGGGCTCCTACGAGCAGTACTTC. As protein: CASSPMGQGGSYEQYF.